This entry describes one T cell receptor (beta chain). There is no known antigen for this receptor. No much larger clonotype is one base removed from it; base qualities were not supplied. This entry belongs to a study of human thymus T cells (dated by TCRdb to the early 2020s). Study-level background: TCR alpha and beta repertoires from roughly eight infant thymus samples and four related peripheral blood samples were characterized in the study. Donor ages ranging from roughly 6 to 244 days were recorded, and a handful of male and a couple of female infants were included in the cohort. Study-wide conclusions, independent of this receptor: The related research found that thymic TCR repertoires overlapped highly between unrelated individuals. Both the thymic and the peripheral blood repertoires appeared to show biased V and J gene segment usage. Thymus samples yielded on average roughly 800,000 unique TCRB clonotypes, compared with some 83,000 from blood samples.

Thymus tissue was obtained as surgical resects removed during corrective cardiac surgery. The donors were immunologically healthy infants in Finland who had open corrective cardiac surgery for congenital heart defects. After being mechanically released from the tissue, thymocytes were kept at -70 degrees C in pellets of about 8.5-32 million cells. A QIAsymphony instrument was used to extract genomic DNA from frozen cell pellets. The immunoSEQ multiplex PCR assay was used to amplify the TCRB and TCRAD loci from a standardized amount of quality-controlled genomic DNA. Amplicons spanned the V(D)J region at a length sufficient to cover the CDR3 and identify V and J genes. Through the commercial immunoSEQ service, the amplicons were sequenced on an Illumina platform. As for the authors' bioinformatics: Primer bias and sequencing errors were corrected as previously described, and TCRAD and TCRB were defined on the basis of the IMGT database. The repertoires were analysed using immunoSEQ Analyzer 3.0 and VDJTools for basic statistics, V/J segment usage, diversity estimates, rarefaction and pairwise overlap. To estimate diversity, the Chao1, ChaoE, Efron-Thisted, Shannon and inverse Simpson indices were applied, and diversity was also estimated on datasets down-sampled to the smallest sample. Repertoire overlap used strict matching of CDR3 nucleotide sequence, V gene and J gene, with Jaccard-based multidimensional scaling clustering. Drawn from immuneACCESS, this table holds only the in-frame rearrangements with V and J called that TCRdb kept. Clones are partly lost; checked studies trace under half to an unresolved V gene and leave the rest unexplained. V, J and clone size were drawn from that table, and D and trimming were deduced from the DNA. For this sample the table gives 120,000 or so clones, of which over 85% were detected only once. The ten largest clonotypes hold 0.02% to 0.025% of the sample.

This TCR was sampled from a boy in the first two years of life with a congenital heart defect but otherwise immunologically healthy. Sequencing was done on a sample of thymus tissue.

CDR3 region: CASSLPARDTEAFF. The DNA reads TGTGCCAGCTCGCTCCCCGCCAGGGACACTGAAGCTTTCTTT. The chain uses TRBV18 and TRBJ1-1, and TRBD1 may be the D gene, going by 5 matching bases. The germline V gene sets CDR1 to KGHSH and CDR2 to LQKENI. The cysteine opens and the phenylalanine closes a CDR3 of 14 amino acids. The read is trimmed to its CDR3 DNA, 42 bases read in frame from base 1. Cut back by 6 bases and 3 bases, the V and J ends lie 14 bases apart.